This TCR beta chain emerged from a study of cytomegalovirus exposure and HLA in healthy donors. PCR employed 60 Vbeta and 13 Jbeta primers. This table comes from immunoSEQ multiplex PCR, and its TCRdb copy is limited to in-frame clones, with some not included. The profile shows some 200,000 clones, about four fifths of them singletons. Study observations and caveats: A previous analysis found most TCR beta V segments productive roughly 90% or roughly 30% of the time.

In regard to this clone: Its antigen is still unknown.

Sample: PBMCs. The receptor was isolated from a female donor in good health and CMV-seronegative.

Written as DNA, the CDR3 is TGTGCCACCAGCACTCCACCGGGACAGCTTAAAGAGACCCAGTACTTC. Its translation: CATSTPPGQLKETQYF. This chain links TRBV15 with TRBJ2-5; 7 bases are shared with TRBD1. From germline, CDR1 is LNHNV and CDR2 YYDKDF (reference sequence). The CDR3 is 16 residues long. V shed 4 bases and J 3 bases; nucleotides not matched to a gene: 11.